The rows below give T cell receptor beta chains drawn from one sample of a study of beta chain features in type 1 diabetes. Sequencing used immunoSEQ multiplex PCR; TCRdb keeps in-frame clones, though not all of them. The sample has hundreds of thousands of clones; around 13% are singletons. Sequenced: naive CD4+ T cells from blood. Source of these receptors: a man between 18 and 35 years old in good health. The CDR3 runs from the conserved cysteine through the conserved F or W.

v_gene: TRBV29-1; CDR3aa: CSVDGGGWVTQYF
v_gene: TRBV4-3; CDR3aa: CASSQAFGTSGSVHEQYF
v_gene: TRBV30; CDR3aa: CAWPRGSSYNEQFF
v_gene: TRBV6-4; CDR3aa: CASSDSGGRAQYF
v_gene: TRBV6-6; CDR3aa: CASRVQGGRSTDTQYF
v_gene: TRBV30; CDR3aa: CAWSFRTSGETQYF
v_gene: TRBV30; CDR3aa: CAWSPRTGGLNEQFF
v_gene: TRBV25-1; CDR3aa: CASSDPVLDTQYF
v_gene: TRBV30; CDR3aa: CAWSRSSGNTIYF
v_gene: TRBV5-1; CDR3aa: CASARGATDTQYF
v_gene: TRBV4-2; CDR3aa: CASSGQEVGYGYTF
v_gene: TRBV29-1; CDR3aa: CSVELAVSTDTQYF
v_gene: TRBV5-1; CDR3aa: CASSARQGRGDTQYF
v_gene: TRBV7-3; CDR3aa: CASSLGASGANEQFF
v_gene: TRBV5-5; CDR3aa: CASSFGGDGYGYTF
v_gene: TRBV14; CDR3aa: CASTPQGQFWARLAGDNEQFF
v_gene: TRBV19; CDR3aa: CASDGLTGAGPDTQYF
v_gene: TRBV7-9; CDR3aa: CASSLSTGQASF
v_gene: TRBV5-1; CDR3aa: CASSPGDIGTDWAQYF
v_gene: TRBV28; CDR3aa: CASSSPWRDRTGSYEQYF
v_gene: TRBV28; CDR3aa: CASRIRAAKDNNQPQHF
v_gene: TRBV28; CDR3aa: CASSTSGYYGYTF
v_gene: TRBV28; CDR3aa: CASSFGGFEVEKLFF
v_gene: TRBV5-4; CDR3aa: CASSLVLAATSYNEQFF